This record covers a single TCR beta chain. These data originate in a study of blood T cell repertoires in COVID-19. Background on the study: Sites in the United States, Italy and Spain provided acute and convalescent COVID-19 samples. T cells, B-cell-depleted T cells, or PBMCs supplied cDNA or gDNA.

Original processing notes: Estimation of nucleated cell counts relied on the amplification of reference gene primers. Repertoires were generated with immunoSEQ multiplex PCR, while TCRdb's copy carries only in-frame clones and drops some. From that table come the V and J calls and clone size; the DNA was used to work out D and trimming. Of just over 65,000 clones detected, roughly 86% appear once; the ten largest clones hold approximately 1.5%. CDR1 SGDLS and CDR2 YYNGEE come from the germline V gene. Trimming cost V 3 bases and J 4 bases; bases outside gene matches: 12. This CDR3 region has 16 residues.

The receptor's source is a man aged 55 to 70 with acute or convalescent COVID-19. The sequencing sample was made of peripheral blood. The chain joins TRBV9 to TRBJ1-2, with TRBD1 identical over 7 bases. The CDR3 nucleotides are TGTGCCAGCAGCGGAGCGACAGGGCTTAAAATCTATGGCTACACCTTC. Its protein product is CASSGATGLKIYGYTF.